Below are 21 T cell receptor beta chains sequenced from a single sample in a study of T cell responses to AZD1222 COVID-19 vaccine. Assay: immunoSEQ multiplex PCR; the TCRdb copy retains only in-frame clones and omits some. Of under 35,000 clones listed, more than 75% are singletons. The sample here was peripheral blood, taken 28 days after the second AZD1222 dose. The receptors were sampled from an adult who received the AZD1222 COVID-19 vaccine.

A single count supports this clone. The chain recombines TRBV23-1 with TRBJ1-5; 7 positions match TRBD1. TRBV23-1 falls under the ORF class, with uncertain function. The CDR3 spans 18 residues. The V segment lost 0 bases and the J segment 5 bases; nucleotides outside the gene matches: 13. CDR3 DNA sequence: TGCGCCAGCAGTCAATCGCCCAGCAGACAGGGTCGTGATCAGCCCCAGCATTTT. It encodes CASSQSPSRQGRDQPQHF.

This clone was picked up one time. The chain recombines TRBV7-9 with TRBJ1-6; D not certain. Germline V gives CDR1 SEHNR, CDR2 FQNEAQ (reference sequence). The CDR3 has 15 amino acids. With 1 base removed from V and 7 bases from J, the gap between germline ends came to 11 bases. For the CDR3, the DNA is TGTGCCAGCAGCTTAGGCGGTGGACGGAATTCACCCCTCCACTTT. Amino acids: CASSLGGGRNSPLHF.

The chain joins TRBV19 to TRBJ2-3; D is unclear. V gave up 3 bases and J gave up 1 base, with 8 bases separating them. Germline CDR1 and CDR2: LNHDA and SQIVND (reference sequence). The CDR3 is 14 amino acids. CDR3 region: CASSILSRTDTQYF. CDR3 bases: TGTGCCAGTAGTATTCTTAGTCGCACAGATACGCAGTATTTT. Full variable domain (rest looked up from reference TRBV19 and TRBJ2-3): DGGITQSPKYLFRKEGQNVTLSCEQNLNHDAMYWYRQDPGQGLRLIYYSQIVNDFQKGDIAEGYSVSREKKESFPLTVTSAQKNPTAFYLCASSILSRTDTQYFGPGTRLTVL.

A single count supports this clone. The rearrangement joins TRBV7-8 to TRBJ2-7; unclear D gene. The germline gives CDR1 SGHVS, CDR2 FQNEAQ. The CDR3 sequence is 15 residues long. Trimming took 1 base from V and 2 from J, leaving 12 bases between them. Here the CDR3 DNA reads TGTGCCAGCAGCTTAGACGGGCGTTACACCTACGAGCAGTACTTC. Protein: CASSLDGRYTYEQYF.

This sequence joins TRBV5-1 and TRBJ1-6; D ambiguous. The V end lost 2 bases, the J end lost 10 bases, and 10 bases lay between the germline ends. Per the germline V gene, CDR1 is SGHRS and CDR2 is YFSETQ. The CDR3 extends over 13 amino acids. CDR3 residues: CASSFSADSPLHF. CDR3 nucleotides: TGCGCCAGCAGCTTCAGCGCGGACTCACCCCTCCACTTT.

The CDR3 sequence: CASSSLGSYGYTF. CDR3 bases: TGTGCCAGCAGCTCCCTGGGGAGCTATGGCTACACCTTC. The V and J genes are TRBV5-8 and TRBJ1-2, with D hard to call. Trimming left V 3 bases short and J 4 bases short, with 10 bases between. Germline lookup yields CDR1 SGHTS and CDR2 YDEGEE. The CDR3 is made up of 13 amino acids.

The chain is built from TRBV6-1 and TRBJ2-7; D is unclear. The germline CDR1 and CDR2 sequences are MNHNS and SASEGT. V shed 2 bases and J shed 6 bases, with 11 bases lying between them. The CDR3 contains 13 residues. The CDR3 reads CASSELGSSEQYF. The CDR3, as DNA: TGTGCCAGCAGTGAACTGGGCAGCAGCGAGCAGTACTTC.

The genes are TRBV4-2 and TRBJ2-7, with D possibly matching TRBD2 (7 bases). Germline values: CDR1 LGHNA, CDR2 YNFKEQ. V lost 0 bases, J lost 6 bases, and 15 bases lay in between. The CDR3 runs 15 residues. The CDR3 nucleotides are TGTGCCAGCAGCCAAGATACGGGGGGCCCCTCCGAGCAGTACTTC. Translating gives CASSQDTGGPSEQYF.

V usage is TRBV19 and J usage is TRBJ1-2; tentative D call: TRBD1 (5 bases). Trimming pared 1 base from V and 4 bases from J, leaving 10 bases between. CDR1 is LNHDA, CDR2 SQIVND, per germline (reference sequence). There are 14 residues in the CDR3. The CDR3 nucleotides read TGTGCCAGTAGTATAGGCCCAGGGATCTATGGCTACACCTTC. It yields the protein CASSIGPGIYGYTF. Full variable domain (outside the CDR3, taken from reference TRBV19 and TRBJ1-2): DGGITQSPKYLFRKEGQNVTLSCEQNLNHDAMYWYRQDPGQGLRLIYYSQIVNDFQKGDIAEGYSVSREKKESFPLTVTSAQKNPTAFYLCASSIGPGIYGYTFGSGTRLTVV.

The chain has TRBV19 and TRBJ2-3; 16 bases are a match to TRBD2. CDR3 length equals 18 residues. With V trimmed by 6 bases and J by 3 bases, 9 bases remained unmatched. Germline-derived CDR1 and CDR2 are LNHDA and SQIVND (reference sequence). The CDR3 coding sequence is TGTGCCAGTAGCCTGGGGACTAGCGGGGGGGCCTGGACAGATACGCAGTATTTT. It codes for CASSLGTSGGAWTDTQYF.

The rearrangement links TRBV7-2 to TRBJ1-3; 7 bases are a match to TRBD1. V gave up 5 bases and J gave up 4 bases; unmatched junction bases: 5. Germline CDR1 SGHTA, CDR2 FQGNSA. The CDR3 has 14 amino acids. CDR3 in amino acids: CASSPGQAGNTIYF. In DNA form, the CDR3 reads TGTGCCAGCAGCCCAGGACAGGCGGGAAACACCATATATTTT.

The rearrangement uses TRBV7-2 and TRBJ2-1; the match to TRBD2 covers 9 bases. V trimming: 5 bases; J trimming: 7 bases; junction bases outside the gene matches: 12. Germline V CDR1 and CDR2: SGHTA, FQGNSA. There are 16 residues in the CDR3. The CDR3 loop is CASSMGWRGGYNEQFF. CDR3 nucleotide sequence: TGTGCCAGCAGCATGGGCTGGCGGGGGGGTTATAATGAGCAGTTCTTC. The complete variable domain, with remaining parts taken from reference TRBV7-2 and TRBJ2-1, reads GAGVSQSPSNKVTEKGKDVELRCDPISGHTALYWYRQSLGQGLEFLIYFQGNSAPDKSGLPSDRFSAERTGGSVSTLTIQRTQQEDSAVYLCASSMGWRGGYNEQFFGPGTRLTVL.

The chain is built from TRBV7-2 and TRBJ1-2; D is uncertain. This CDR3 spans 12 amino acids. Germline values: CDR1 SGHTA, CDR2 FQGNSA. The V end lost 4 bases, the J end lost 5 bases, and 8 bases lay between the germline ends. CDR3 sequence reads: CASSSTVYGYTF. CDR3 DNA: TGTGCCAGCAGCTCTACCGTTTATGGCTACACCTTC.

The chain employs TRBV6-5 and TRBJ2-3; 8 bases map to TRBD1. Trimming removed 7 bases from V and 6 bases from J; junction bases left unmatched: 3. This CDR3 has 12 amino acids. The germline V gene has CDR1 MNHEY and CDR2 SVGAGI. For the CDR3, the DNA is TGTGCCAGCACAGGGGGCGAGGATACGCAGTATTTT. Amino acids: CASTGGEDTQYF.

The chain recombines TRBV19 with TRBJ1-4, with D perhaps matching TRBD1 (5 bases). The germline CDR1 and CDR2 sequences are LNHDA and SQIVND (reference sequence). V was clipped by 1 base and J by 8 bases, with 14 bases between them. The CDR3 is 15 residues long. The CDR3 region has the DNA TGTGCCAGTAGTATAGGCGGCAGGGACGGAGAAAAACTGTTTTTT. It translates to CASSIGGRDGEKLFF. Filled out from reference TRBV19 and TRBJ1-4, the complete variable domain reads DGGITQSPKYLFRKEGQNVTLSCEQNLNHDAMYWYRQDPGQGLRLIYYSQIVNDFQKGDIAEGYSVSREKKESFPLTVTSAQKNPTAFYLCASSIGGRDGEKLFFGSGTQLSVL.

CDR3 in amino acids: CASSLESGRGSYEQYF. The CDR3 DNA is TGTGCCAGCAGCTTAGAAAGCGGGAGAGGTTCGTACGAGCAGTACTTC. J is TRBJ2-7 and V is TRBV7-8, with 8 bases matching TRBD2. The germline gives CDR1 SGHVS, CDR2 FQNEAQ. V lost 1 base, J lost 4 bases, and 9 bases stayed unmatched. This CDR3 is 16 amino acids long.

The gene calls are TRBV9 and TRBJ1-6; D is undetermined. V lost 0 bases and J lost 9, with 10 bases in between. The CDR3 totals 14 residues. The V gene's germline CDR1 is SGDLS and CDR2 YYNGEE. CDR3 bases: TGTGCCAGCAGCGTAGAGTCGGAGAGTTCACCCCTCCACTTT. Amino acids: CASSVESESSPLHF.

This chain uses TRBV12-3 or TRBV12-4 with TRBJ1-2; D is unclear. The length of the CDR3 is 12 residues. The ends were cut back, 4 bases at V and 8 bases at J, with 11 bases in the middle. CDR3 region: CASSSPLGGYTF. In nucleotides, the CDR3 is TGTGCCAGCAGTTCTCCGTTGGGCGGCTACACCTTC.

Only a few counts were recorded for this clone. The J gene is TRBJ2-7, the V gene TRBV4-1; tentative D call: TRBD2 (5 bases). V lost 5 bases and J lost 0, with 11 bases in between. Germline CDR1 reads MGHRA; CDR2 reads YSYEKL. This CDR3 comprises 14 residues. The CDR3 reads CASSSRTDSYEQYF. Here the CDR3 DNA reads TGCGCCAGCAGCTCCCGGACTGACTCCTACGAGCAGTACTTC.

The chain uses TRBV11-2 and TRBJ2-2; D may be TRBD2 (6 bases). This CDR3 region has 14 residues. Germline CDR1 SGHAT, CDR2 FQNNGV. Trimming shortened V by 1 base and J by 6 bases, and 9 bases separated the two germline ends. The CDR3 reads CASSLARGPGELFF. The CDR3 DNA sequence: TGTGCCAGCAGCTTAGCGCGGGGCCCCGGGGAGCTGTTTTTT.

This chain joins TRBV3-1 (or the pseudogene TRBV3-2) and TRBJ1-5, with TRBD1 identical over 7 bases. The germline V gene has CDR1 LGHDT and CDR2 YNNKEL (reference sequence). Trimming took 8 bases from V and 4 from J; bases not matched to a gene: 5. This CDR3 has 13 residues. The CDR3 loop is CASSRDSNQPQHF. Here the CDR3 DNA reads TGTGCCAGCTCCAGGGACAGTAATCAGCCCCAGCATTTT.